This T cell receptor beta chain was identified in a study of shared clonotypes between healthy human individuals. Sequencing used immunoSEQ multiplex PCR; TCRdb keeps in-frame clones, though not all of them. The top ten clones hold around 0.4% of a sample with approximately 2.3 million clones, approximately 93% of them seen once. Germline-derived CDR1 and CDR2 are SGDLS and YYNGEE. This CDR3 region has 13 residues. The trim removed 5 bases at V and 5 bases at J, leaving 6 bases unmatched. The chain combines TRBV9 with TRBJ1-1; 7 bases fit TRBD1. The sequenced sample was naive CD4+ T cells from PBMCs. Subset meaning: CD45RA+ positively selected. The TCR sequence derives from a man aged 18 to 29 in good health. Some clones in this sample may be carry-over from other donors' samples. The CDR3, as DNA: TGTGCCAGCAGTGGGACAGCGGGGACTGAAGCTTTCTTT. This codes for CASSGTAGTEAFF.